This TCR beta chain was captured in a study of cytomegalovirus exposure and HLA in healthy donors. The study's findings and limits: Some segments of the V type, notably TRBV6-2 and TRBV6-3, were excluded as indistinguishable. The classifier, whose performance was assessed in both the original and validation cohorts, reportedly diagnosed cytomegalovirus status with high specificity and sensitivity.

Trimming cost V 1 base and J 5 bases, with 11 bases left between them. Looked up from germline, CDR1 is SGHTA and CDR2 is FQGNSA. The CDR3 has 15 amino acids. With regard to this clone: What it binds is not known.

This PCR relied on a set of 60 Vbeta primers and 13 Jbeta primers. Measured with immunoSEQ multiplex PCR; TCRdb has only the in-frame clones, and not every one. The sample's table shows tens of thousands of clones. This rearrangement joins TRBV7-2 to TRBJ2-2; the D gene is possibly TRBD2 (5 bases). This TCR was recovered from a man aged 45 to 65 in good health and CMV-seropositive. Specimen: PBMCs. DNA for the CDR3: TGTGCCAGCAGCTTAGGTTACGCGGGTACCGGGGAGCTGTTTTTT. Translated: CASSLGYAGTGELFF.